The 8 T cell receptor beta chains below all came from one sample that was sequenced in a study of T cell changes during pregnancy in multiple sclerosis. Generated by immunoSEQ multiplex PCR, the TCRdb table keeps only in-frame clones and is missing some. The data show approximately 25,000 clones, almost 90% seen once. Sequencing was performed on CD8+ T cells from peripheral blood mononuclear cells, taken in the second trimester of pregnancy. These receptors were obtained from a female donor with multiple sclerosis, enrolled in a pregnancy study.

This sequence joins TRBV30 and TRBJ1-4; the match to TRBD1 covers 9 bases. CDR3 length: 14 residues. Germline V gene lookup returns CDR1 GTSNPN and CDR2 SVGIG (reference sequence). J was trimmed by 8 bases and V by 8 bases; bases with no gene match: 12. CDR3 region: CAGNRDRADEKLFF. For the CDR3, the DNA is TGTGCCGGTAACCGGGACAGGGCTGACGAAAAACTGTTTTTT.

V gene TRBV9 combines with J gene TRBJ1-1; weak D call: TRBD1 (5 bases). V lost 7 bases and J lost 0, with 13 bases in between. Germline V CDR1 and CDR2: SGDLS, YYNGEE. The CDR3 consists of 14 residues. The CDR3 region has the DNA TGTGCCAGCGGGGGGACGGAGGTGAACACTGAAGCTTTCTTT. This gives the protein CASGGTEVNTEAFF.

The chain has TRBV28 and TRBJ1-4; D might be TRBD1 (6 bases). V lost 3 bases to trimming and J lost 5 bases, with 13 bases between them. The germline gives CDR1 MDHEN, CDR2 SYDVKM. The CDR3 has 15 amino acids. The CDR3 loop is CASSFRDRRNEKLFF. CDR3 bases: TGTGCCAGCAGTTTCCGAGACAGGAGGAATGAAAAACTGTTTTTT.

The chain recombines TRBV30 with TRBJ1-2; 7 nucleotides agree with TRBD1. Germline values: CDR1 GTSNPN, CDR2 SVGIG (reference sequence). CDR3 length: 17 residues. The trim removed 2 bases at V and 8 bases at J, leaving 20 bases unmatched. CDR3 region: CAWSPQTTGSTGWGYTF. The CDR3 nucleotides are TGTGCCTGGAGTCCCCAAACGACAGGGTCGACTGGCTGGGGCTACACCTTC.

The chain couples TRBV2 to TRBJ1-1, with a possible D match to TRBD1 (5 bases). This CDR3 is 13 amino acids long. Germline V gene sequence: CDR1 SNHLY, CDR2 FYNNEI. Trimming removed 4 bases from V and 6 bases from J, with 12 bases in between. The CDR3 region is CASSGSGGAEAFF. In DNA, the CDR3 is TGTGCCAGCAGTGGGTCAGGAGGGGCTGAAGCTTTCTTT.

This chain links TRBV28 with TRBJ2-7, with 8 bases lining up with TRBD2. J gave up 0 bases and V 6 bases, and 7 bases lay outside the gene matches. CDR1 is MDHEN and CDR2 is SYDVKM in the germline V gene. This CDR3 is 15 amino acids long. This CDR3 is CASSSLAANSYEQYF. For the CDR3, the DNA is TGTGCCAGCAGCTCACTAGCGGCCAACTCCTACGAGCAGTACTTC. Looking up the rest from reference TRBV28 and TRBJ2-7 gives the full variable domain: DVKVTQSSRYLVKRTGEKVFLECVQDMDHENMFWYRQDPGLGLRLIYFSYDVKMKEKGDIPEGYSVSREKKERFSLILESASTNQTSMYLCASSSLAANSYEQYFGPGTRLTVT.

V gene TRBV7-9 combines with J gene TRBJ2-7, with D tentatively TRBD2 (7 bases). Germline CDR1 and CDR2: SEHNR and FQNEAQ (reference sequence). V gave up 5 bases and J gave up 3 bases, with 17 bases separating them. This CDR3 is 15 amino acids long. The CDR3 is CASSPLGGANYEQYF. CDR3 in DNA: TGTGCCAGCAGCCCATTAGGGGGGGCTAACTACGAGCAGTACTTC.

CDR3 amino acids: CAWSVGAGIGGYTF. In DNA form, the CDR3 reads TGTGCCTGGAGTGTGGGCGCAGGAATTGGGGGCTACACCTTC. V gene TRBV30 combines with J gene TRBJ1-2; no clear D gene. Germline V CDR1 and CDR2: GTSNPN, SVGIG (reference sequence). The CDR3 totals 14 residues. Trimming pared 0 bases from V and 8 bases from J, leaving 16 bases between.